This T cell receptor beta chain stems from a study of T cells in Graves' hyperthyroidism and ophthalmopathy. Overall study findings and caveats: Blood also carried most thyroid clonotypes expanded above 0.001.

RNA transcripts yielded amplified TCR beta CDR3 regions. The TCR CDR3 first-round RT-PCR relied on the HTBI primer set. TCRdb passed the multiplex PCR reads through MiXCR, listing each CDR3 protein once. This table holds hundreds of thousands of distinct CDR3 sequences, about 14% found once. This clonotype has ten or more counts. Its antigen is not known. V lost 2 bases and J 10 bases, leaving 18 bases between the germline ends. CDR1 and CDR2 (germline): MNHEY, SMNVEV (reference sequence). The CDR3 extends over 15 amino acids. Sequencing used blood. This clonotype originated in a woman aged 45-65 years with Graves' ophthalmopathy. The gene calls are TRBV27 and TRBJ2-1; tentative D call: TRBD1 (5 bases). CDR3 loop: CASSLKGQTHGEQFF. In DNA, the CDR3 is TGTGCCAGCAGTTTAAAGGGGCAGACCCACGGGGAGCAGTTCTTC.